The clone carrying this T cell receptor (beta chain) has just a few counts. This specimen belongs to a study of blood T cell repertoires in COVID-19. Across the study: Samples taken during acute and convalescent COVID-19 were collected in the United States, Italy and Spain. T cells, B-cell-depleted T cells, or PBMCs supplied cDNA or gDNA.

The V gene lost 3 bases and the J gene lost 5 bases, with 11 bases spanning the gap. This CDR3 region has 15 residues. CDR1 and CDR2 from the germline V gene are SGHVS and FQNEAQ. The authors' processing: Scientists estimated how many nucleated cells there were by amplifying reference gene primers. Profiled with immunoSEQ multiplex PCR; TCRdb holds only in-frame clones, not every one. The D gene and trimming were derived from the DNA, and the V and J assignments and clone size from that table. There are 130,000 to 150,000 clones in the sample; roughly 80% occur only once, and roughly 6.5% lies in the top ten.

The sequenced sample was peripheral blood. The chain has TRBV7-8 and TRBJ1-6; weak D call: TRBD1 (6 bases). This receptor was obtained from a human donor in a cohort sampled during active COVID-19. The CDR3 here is CASSLKGGNNSPLHF. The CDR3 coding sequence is TGTGCCAGCAGCTTGAAGGGGGGGAATAATTCACCCCTCCACTTT.